One sample yielded the 28 T cell receptor beta chains listed below, sequenced in a study of human T cells and chemical hapten exposure. TCRdb re-derived calls from the RACE reads in MiXCR, one entry per CDR3 protein. The table lists 80,000 to 100,000 distinct CDR3 sequences, approximately 13% of them singletons. Time point specified: patch test 1, 2 weeks after DPC sensitization. Treatment in this sample: therapeutic diphenylcyclopropenone sensitization with weekly scalp DPC. Sequences were derived from whole blood, sampled in connection with sensitization to the hapten diphenylcyclopropenone (DPC). The origin of the receptors is a woman between 40 and 50 years old with alopecia areata. Some clones in this sample may be carry-over from other donors' samples.

This clonotype was observed a handful of times. The CDR3 is CASTGRWGQPQHF. Written as DNA, the CDR3 is TGTGCCAGTACTGGACGGTGGGGTCAGCCCCAGCATTTT. The V and J genes are TRBV19 and TRBJ1-5, with D hard to call. Trimming took off 7 bases at V and 6 bases at J, with 13 bases between the two ends. CDR3 length: 13 amino acids. Germline loops: CDR1 LNHDA, CDR2 SQIVND (reference sequence). The variable domain in full, with the rest retrieved from reference TRBV19 and TRBJ1-5, is DGGITQSPKYLFRKEGQNVTLSCEQNLNHDAMYWYRQDPGQGLRLIYYSQIVNDFQKGDIAEGYSVSREKKESFPLTVTSAQKNPTAFYLCASTGRWGQPQHFGDGTRLSIL.

This clonotype was seen more than once but under ten times. The chain joins TRBV7-3 to TRBJ2-1; TRBD1 aligns across 9 bases. Germline trimming cut 5 bases from V and 9 bases from J; bases unmatched to any gene: 8. In germline, CDR1 is SGHTA, CDR2 FQGTGA. The CDR3 totals 14 residues. The CDR3, as DNA: TGTGCCAGCAGCCCTGACAGGGGGTATGGTGAGCAGTTCTTC. It translates to CASSPDRGYGEQFF.

On this clonotype itself: The junction departs from the called germline gene at one end, perhaps through a read error. The genes are TRBV28 and TRBJ1-6; D ambiguous. Germline values: CDR1 MDHEN, CDR2 SYDVKM. The CDR3 has 13 amino acids. The CDR3 is CASKGRQNSSLHF. The CDR3 bases are TGTGCCAGCAAGGGAAGGCAGAATTCATCCCTCCACTTT.

The rearrangement uses TRBV18 and TRBJ2-3; perhaps D is TRBD1 or TRBD2 (7 bases each). There are 17 residues in the CDR3. Trimming stripped 4 bases from V and 0 bases from J, with 17 bases between. CDR1 is KGHSH and CDR2 is LQKENI in the germline V gene. CDR3 region: CASSLQTGRGSTDTQYF. The CDR3 DNA reads TGTGCCAGCTCACTCCAGACAGGGAGGGGGAGCACAGATACGCAGTATTTT.

The chain carries TRBV12-3 or TRBV12-4 and TRBJ1-2; 7 bases map to TRBD1. Germline trimming cut 3 bases from V and 8 bases from J; bases unmatched to any gene: 6. The CDR3 is 13 amino acids. DNA for the CDR3: TGTGCCAGCAGTTTCCGACAGGGAAGAGGCTACACCTTC. It is translated as CASSFRQGRGYTF.

The V call is TRBV11-2, the J call TRBJ2-7, with TRBD2 identical over 7 bases. The CDR3 runs 14 residues. Trimming took 3 bases from V and 0 from J; bases not matched to a gene: 2. In germline, CDR1 is SGHAT, CDR2 FQNNGV. DNA of the CDR3: TGTGCCAGCAGCTTCGGGGGGTTCTCCTACGAGCAGTACTTC. Protein sequence: CASSFGGFSYEQYF.

This clonotype has just a few counts. The chain links TRBV12-3 or TRBV12-4 to TRBJ2-3, with 12 bases fitting TRBD2. The V segment lost 3 bases and the J segment 7 bases; nucleotides outside the gene matches: 5. This CDR3 contains 15 residues. The DNA for the CDR3 is TGTGCCAGCAGTTTCCGACTAGCGGGAGAGAATACGCAGTATTTT. Amino acids: CASSFRLAGENTQYF.

This clonotype was seen more than once but under ten times. CDR3 DNA: TGTGCCAGCAGCTTTGGGACAGGATCCTACGAGCAGTACTTC. This gives the protein CASSFGTGSYEQYF. The V gene is TRBV5-5, the J gene TRBJ2-7; 8 bases agree with TRBD1. CDR1 and CDR2 from the germline V gene are SGHKS and YYEKEE (reference sequence). The CDR3 has 14 residues. V trimming: 2 bases; J trimming: 1 base; junction bases outside the gene matches: 2.

This chain connects TRBV2 to TRBJ2-3; D is ambiguous. V lost 3 bases to trimming and J lost 5 bases, with 6 bases between them. CDR1 is SNHLY and CDR2 is FYNNEI in the germline V gene. The CDR3 runs to 12 residues. In nucleotides, the CDR3 is TGTGCCAGCAGTGACCTCCGAGATACGCAGTATTTT. This gives the protein CASSDLRDTQYF.

This clonotype was counted many times. At one end, the junction sequence differs from germline, possibly due to a read error. The chain combines TRBV7-7 with TRBJ2-1; the match to TRBD2 covers 10 bases. The germline V gene encodes CDR1 SSHAT and CDR2 FNYEAQ (reference sequence). CDR3 size: 15 residues. The CDR3 DNA reads as TGTGCTAGCAGCCCCGTAGGAGCGGGAGGGAGTGAGCAGTTCTTC. Amino acid sequence: CASSPVGAGGSEQFF.

This clonotype was observed many times. The chain combines TRBV27 with TRBJ1-5; D call uncertain. The CDR3 runs 15 residues. V gave up 1 base and J gave up 0 bases, with 7 bases separating them. Germline CDR1 MNHEY, CDR2 SMNVEV (reference sequence). CDR3 protein: CASSLWGDSNQPQHF. The CDR3, as DNA: TGTGCCAGCAGTTTATGGGGAGATAGCAATCAGCCCCAGCATTTT.

The chain couples TRBV4-1 to TRBJ1-2; no definite D call. Trimming left V 2 bases short and J 7 bases short, with 8 bases between. The CDR3 is 12 amino acids. CDR1 is MGHRA and CDR2 is YSYEKL in the germline V gene. The CDR3 spells CASSQRGSGYTF. The DNA for the CDR3 is TGCGCCAGCAGCCAACGGGGTTCTGGCTACACCTTC.

The V gene is TRBV12-3 or TRBV12-4, the J gene TRBJ1-5, with unresolved D. V lost 4 bases, J lost 0 bases, and 7 bases lay in between. The CDR3 is 14 residues long. CDR3 nucleotides: TGTGCCAGCAGTTCATCGAGTAGCAATCAGCCCCAGCATTTT. This sequence encodes CASSSSSSNQPQHF.

The rearrangement joins TRBV28 to TRBJ2-7; D may be TRBD2 (5 bases). CDR3 length equals 16 residues. The V gene's germline CDR1 is MDHEN and CDR2 SYDVKM. V shed 7 bases and J shed 0 bases, with 19 bases lying between them. CDR3 sequence: CASTLSPPGNSYEQYF. CDR3 bases: TGTGCCAGCACCCTATCCCCTCCGGGGAACTCCTACGAGCAGTACTTC.

This clonotype was observed a handful of times. The rearrangement links TRBV29-1 to TRBJ2-1; the D is unclear. The V gene's germline CDR1 is SQVTM and CDR2 ANQGSEA. V was shortened by 4 bases and J by 0 bases, with 10 bases between the two germline ends. The CDR3 runs 14 residues. CDR3 nucleotides: TGCAGCGTTGGGGGTACACTCTCCTACAATGAGCAGTTCTTC. Translation: CSVGGTLSYNEQFF.

This chain joins TRBV29-1 and TRBJ2-1; weak D call: TRBD1 (6 bases). Trimming took 6 bases from V and 2 from J, leaving 17 bases between them. This CDR3 is built from 15 residues. Germline CDR1 is SQVTM and CDR2 is ANQGSEA. The CDR3: CSVAQGSLPYNEQFF. The CDR3 nucleotides read TGCAGCGTAGCCCAGGGGAGTTTACCCTACAATGAGCAGTTCTTC.

There are many counts of this clonotype. The chain carries TRBV18 and TRBJ2-3, with TRBD2 identical over 10 bases. V was pared by 2 bases and J by 1 base, with 3 bases of the junction left unmatched. The CDR3 runs to 16 residues. Germline CDR1 reads KGHSH; CDR2 reads LQKENI. CDR3 sequence: CASSPSSGRGTDTQYF. The CDR3 coding sequence is TGTGCCAGCTCACCATCCAGCGGGAGGGGCACAGATACGCAGTATTTT.

This clonotype was counted at least ten times. The V and J genes are TRBV7-3 and TRBJ2-1; D may be TRBD1 or TRBD2 (6 bases each). Germline V gene data show CDR1 as SGHTA and CDR2 as FQGTGA. This CDR3 contains 15 residues. V gave up 5 bases and J gave up 2 bases, with 13 bases separating them. In DNA form, the CDR3 reads TGTGCCAGCAGCCGCAGGGGAGGTACCTACAATGAGCAGTTCTTC. Its protein product is CASSRRGGTYNEQFF.

This clonotype was counted between two and nine times. The chain uses TRBV4-2 and TRBJ2-1; 8 bases agree with TRBD2. The germline V gene encodes CDR1 LGHNA and CDR2 YNFKEQ. J lost 9 bases, V lost 0 bases, and 7 bases had no gene match. The CDR3 is 15 amino acids. The CDR3 bases are TGTGCCAGCAGCCAAGATGGGACTAGGAGTGGTGAGCAGTTCTTC. Translating gives CASSQDGTRSGEQFF.

Here the CDR3 reads CASSPPPSGVQETQYF. The DNA for the CDR3 is TGTGCCAGCAGTCCCCCCCCTAGCGGGGTACAAGAGACCCAGTACTTC. J is TRBJ2-5 and V is TRBV28, with 9 bases aligning to TRBD2. This CDR3 has 16 residues. Per the germline V gene, CDR1 is MDHEN and CDR2 is SYDVKM. Unmatched junction bases numbered 9, after V lost 5 bases and J lost 2 bases.

This clonotype was counted many times. The chain carries TRBV7-3 and TRBJ2-1; 7 bases are shared with TRBD2. Trimming at V came to 6 bases and at J to 9 bases, leaving 14 bases not matched to a gene. Germline assignment: CDR1 SGHTA and CDR2 FQGTGA. The CDR3 loop spans 15 amino acids. In DNA, the CDR3 is TGTGCCAGCAGGTCGGTTAAGGGCGGGAGTAGTGAGCAGTTCTTC. Its protein product is CASRSVKGGSSEQFF.

This clonotype was seen more than once but under ten times. The chain links TRBV6-5 to TRBJ2-1, with D possibly matching TRBD2 (6 bases). The CDR3 is made up of 15 amino acids. The germline CDR1 and CDR2 sequences are MNHEY and SVGAGI. Trimming removed 0 bases from V and 5 bases from J, with 11 bases in between. The DNA of the CDR3 is TGTGCCAGCAGTTACTCCGGGACTGGTAACAATGAGCAGTTCTTC. Protein sequence: CASSYSGTGNNEQFF.

As regards this clonotype: A much larger clone lies a single base off, so this may be a read error. The chain has TRBV27 and TRBJ2-7; D is perhaps TRBD1 (6 bases). The length of the CDR3 is 14 residues. V was trimmed by 4 bases and J by 1 base, leaving 11 bases between them. Germline V gene sequence: CDR1 MNHEY, CDR2 SMNVEV (reference sequence). As DNA, the CDR3 is TGTGCCAGCAGTTCATCGGGACAATCCTACGAGCAGTACTTC. This gives the protein CASSSSGQSYEQYF.

This clonotype was detected a few times. The V gene is TRBV29-1, the J gene TRBJ2-3; tentative D call: TRBD2 (7 bases). This CDR3 is 16 amino acids long. Germline assignment: CDR1 SQVTM and CDR2 ANQGSEA. The V gene lost 3 bases and the J gene lost 1 base, with 17 bases spanning the gap. The CDR3 protein is CSVESPRGGGTDTQYF. The DNA for the CDR3 is TGCAGCGTTGAGTCCCCGAGAGGGGGGGGCACAGATACGCAGTATTTT.

The rearrangement uses TRBV7-9 and TRBJ2-1, with a tentative D call TRBD2 (5 bases). The CDR3 is 16 amino acids. From germline, CDR1 is SEHNR and CDR2 FQNEAQ (reference sequence). V dropped 3 bases and J dropped 4 bases, with 16 bases sitting between them. CDR3 region: CASSLLPRRGYNEQFF. In nucleotides, the CDR3 is TGTGCCAGCAGCTTGTTACCTCGCCGGGGATACAATGAGCAGTTCTTC.

This clonotype was counted only a few times. The chain employs TRBV6-2 or TRBV6-3 and TRBJ2-7, with D possibly being TRBD1 (5 bases). Between the trimmed V and J ends, which lost 0 bases and 3 bases, there was a span of 18 bases. This CDR3 comprises 17 residues. Germline V gene lookup returns CDR1 MNHEY and CDR2 SVGEGT. The CDR3 is CASSYSIRRGGVYEQYF. The CDR3 DNA reads TGTGCCAGCAGTTACTCGATCCGAAGGGGCGGAGTCTACGAGCAGTACTTC.

V usage is TRBV6-2 or TRBV6-3 and J usage is TRBJ2-5, with D maybe TRBD2 (6 bases). The CDR3 covers 14 residues. Germline V gene lookup returns CDR1 MNHEY and CDR2 SVGEGT. The germline V and J ends were trimmed by 2 bases and 1 base, with 8 bases remaining between them. DNA for the CDR3: TGTGCCAGCAGTTACCTGGGACTCCAAGAGACCCAGTACTTC. Residues: CASSYLGLQETQYF.

This chain uses TRBV28 with TRBJ2-7, with 8 bases lining up with TRBD2. V gave up 3 bases and J gave up 2 bases; unmatched junction bases: 9. CDR3 length: 16 amino acids. The germline gives CDR1 MDHEN, CDR2 SYDVKM. DNA for the CDR3: TGTGCCAGCAGTTTCAGTGGGCTAGCGGGCACCTACGAGCAGTACTTC. This codes for CASSFSGLAGTYEQYF.